Sequencing of this T cell receptor (beta chain) was carried out in a study of identifying expanded T cells in peripheral blood. Study findings and constraints: Over around two and four weeks, about 15 and 19 clones changed, versus more than 1 between replicates. Across healthy donors, higher total template counts meant significantly greater roughly two-week count variance.

Some clones are missing from TCRdb's copy, which holds only in-frame ones; the method was immunoSEQ multiplex PCR. The table lists approximately 130,000 clones, about four fifths of them singletons. On this clone: Its antigen remains unknown.

There are 12 residues in the CDR3. The V gene lost 3 bases and the J gene lost 5 bases, with 8 bases spanning the gap. Germline values: CDR1 SGDLS, CDR2 YYNGEE. Collection occurred without any documented infections or immune events in donors. The V call is TRBV9, the J call TRBJ2-5, with unresolved D. Material: blood. The TCR was taken from a person aged 18-70 years in good health. CDR3 DNA sequence: TGTGCCAGCAGCGCCGAAGAGGAGACCCAGTACTTC. It specifies CASSAEEETQYF. Variable domain in full (rest from reference TRBV9 and TRBJ2-5): DSGVTQTPKHLITATGQRVTLRCSPRSGDLSVYWYQQSLDQGLQFLIQYYNGEERAKGNILERFSAQQFPDLHSELNLSSLELGDSALYFCASSAEEETQYFGPGTRLLVL.